The 30 T cell receptor beta chains listed next were all sequenced from one sample in a study of blood T cells in healthy people across ages (dated by TCRdb to between 2014 and 2016). Library preparation was by 5' RACE. This sample was sequenced with an Illumina HiSeq 2500. The second PCR ran for about 6 to 12 cycles and used a J-beta primer mix along with a sample-barcoded 5' primer. The public reads were reprocessed in TCRdb via fastp at Q25 and MiXCR, keeping in-frame beta chains. Rows are unified per CDR3 protein, each entry keeping the most common DNA and genes. The sample data list about 570,000 distinct CDR3 sequences, and about 25% of these were observed just once. Approximately 3.5% of the sample is held by the ten biggest clonotypes. This sample also appeared in a second study, on T cells of mothers and their children.

The sequenced sample was blood. The source of these receptors is a boy between 2 and 10 years old in good health.

The chain couples TRBV5-6 to TRBJ2-3; 12 nucleotides match TRBD2. Germline V lookup: CDR1 SGHDT, CDR2 YYEEEE. The CDR3 runs to 14 residues. The junction had 5 bases not matched to a gene; V was cut back by 4 bases and J by 8 bases. CDR3 sequence: CASSLTSGSLTQYF. The CDR3 nucleotides read TGTGCCAGCAGCCTGACTAGCGGGAGCCTTACGCAGTATTTT.

This chain joins TRBV29-1 and TRBJ1-2; D is uncertain. The V end lost 3 bases, the J end lost 1 base, and 15 bases lay between the germline ends. Germline assignment: CDR1 SQVTM and CDR2 ANQGSEA. There are 15 residues in the CDR3. CDR3 region: CSVENRQELNYGYTF. The CDR3 DNA reads TGCAGCGTTGAGAATCGGCAGGAGCTTAACTATGGCTACACCTTC.

The J gene is TRBJ2-7, the V gene TRBV27; 12 bases map to TRBD2. Trimming cost V 3 bases and J 2 bases; bases outside gene matches: 5. CDR3 length: 16 residues. Germline values: CDR1 MNHEY, CDR2 SMNVEV (reference sequence). CDR3 sequence reads: CASSLSGTSGPYEQYF. CDR3 in DNA: TGTGCCAGCAGTTTGTCCGGGACTAGCGGGCCCTACGAGCAGTACTTC.

This clonotype appeared a few times. This chain links TRBV20-1 with TRBJ1-2, with 7 positions matching TRBD1. Germline V gene sequence: CDR1 DFQATT, CDR2 SNEGSKA (reference sequence). The CDR3 spans 12 residues. V gave up 6 bases and J gave up 4 bases; unmatched junction bases: 5. CDR3 coding DNA: TGCAGTGCCCCGGGACAGTCCTATGGCTACACCTTC. It yields the protein CSAPGQSYGYTF.

This clonotype appeared a few times. The V call is TRBV29-1, the J call TRBJ2-1; 8 bases align to TRBD2. CDR1 and CDR2 from the germline V gene are SQVTM and ANQGSEA. Trimming at V came to 4 bases and at J to 6 bases, leaving 8 bases not matched to a gene. CDR3 length: 14 amino acids. CDR3 nucleotide sequence: TGCAGCGTTGTGACCGGGAGGGCCATCAATGAGCAGTTCTTC. It encodes CSVVTGRAINEQFF.

This clonotype was seen more than once but under ten times. The chain uses TRBV9 and TRBJ2-7, with D hard to call. Germline V CDR1 and CDR2: SGDLS, YYNGEE. This CDR3 contains 15 residues. V was trimmed by 0 bases and J by 0 bases, leaving 10 bases between them. The CDR3 coding sequence is TGTGCCAGCAGCGTAGCAGACGCCAGCTCCTACGAGCAGTACTTC. Translated, it gives CASSVADASSYEQYF.

This CDR3 reads CASSQEDRGNYGYTF. The CDR3 coding sequence is TGTGCCAGCAGCCAAGAAGACAGGGGGAACTATGGCTACACCTTC. The V call is TRBV4-2, the J call TRBJ1-2; 9 bases are shared with TRBD1. In germline, CDR1 is LGHNA, CDR2 YNFKEQ. The trim removed 0 bases at V and 2 bases at J, leaving 1 base unmatched. The length of the CDR3 is 15 residues.

The genes are TRBV24-1 and TRBJ2-1; TRBD1 matches at 12 bases. The V gene end was trimmed by 5 bases and the J gene end by 8 bases; junction bases not matched to a gene: 6. This CDR3 contains 15 residues. In germline, CDR1 is KGHDR, CDR2 SFDVKD. The chain's CDR3 is CATSGGQGARDEQFF. CDR3 sequence (DNA): TGTGCCACCAGTGGGGGACAGGGGGCACGGGATGAGCAGTTCTTC.

The V call is TRBV20-1, the J call TRBJ2-3, with D possibly matching TRBD1 (5 bases). The CDR3 is made up of 12 amino acids. Trimming took off 1 base at V and 13 bases at J, with 15 bases between the two ends. CDR1 is DFQATT, CDR2 SNEGSKA, per germline (reference sequence). The CDR3 loop reads CSARVLGREEYF. Written as DNA, the CDR3 is TGCAGTGCTAGAGTATTGGGGCGTGAGGAGTATTTT.

V and J are TRBV3-1 and TRBJ2-5; 10 bases map to TRBD2. J lost 1 base, V lost 4 bases, and 6 bases had no gene match. Per germline, CDR1 LGHDT and CDR2 YNNKEL (reference sequence). The CDR3 consists of 16 residues. CDR3 protein: CASSLLAGGPQETQYF. The DNA for the CDR3 is TGTGCCAGCAGCCTGTTAGCGGGAGGACCCCAAGAGACCCAGTACTTC.

This clonotype was observed a few times. The J gene is TRBJ2-5, the V gene TRBV21-1; the D call in the table, TRBD2, was not verified against the DNA. TRBV21-1 is classified as a pseudogene. CDR3 size: 21 residues. This chain's CDR3 is CASSKPPWITPLNGCQETQYF. The CDR3 coding sequence is TGTGCCAGCAGCAAACCACCCTGGATTACCCCGCTTAATGGGTGCCAAGAGACCCAGTACTTC.

V and J are TRBV13 and TRBJ2-7, with D uncertain. The J call may be faulty, since TRBJ2-1 better matches the DNA end. Looked up from germline, CDR1 is PRHDT and CDR2 is FYEKMQ (reference sequence). The CDR3 extends over 12 amino acids. CDR3: CASSLTANEQFF. The CDR3 nucleotides are TGTGCCAGCAGCTTGACGGCCAATGAGCAGTTCTTC.

The chain has TRBV16 and TRBJ2-4; 8 nucleotides align to TRBD1. This CDR3 spans 15 amino acids. In germline, CDR1 is KGHSY, CDR2 FQNENV. The trim removed 4 bases at V and 3 bases at J, leaving 5 bases unmatched. CDR3 region: CASSLPGTGKNIQYF. CDR3 nucleotide sequence: TGTGCCAGCAGCCTTCCCGGGACAGGCAAAAACATTCAGTACTTC.

This clonotype was seen a handful of times. V gene TRBV6-2 or TRBV6-3 combines with J gene TRBJ2-7; D is ambiguous. The end of the DNA is better explained by TRBJ2-1, so the J call may be wrong. Germline loops: CDR1 MNHEY, CDR2 SVGEGT. This CDR3 contains 12 residues. The CDR3 reads CASRLRSNEQFF. In DNA, the CDR3 is TGTGCCAGCAGGTTAAGGTCGAATGAGCAGTTCTTC.

This clonotype was picked up a small number of times. The genes are TRBV30 and TRBJ2-1; D gene uncertain. Germline V gene lookup returns CDR1 GTSNPN and CDR2 SVGIG (reference sequence). This CDR3 spans 14 amino acids. Trimming removed 1 base from V and 8 bases from J, with 15 bases in between. CDR3 loop: CAWSGRLRIHEQFF. The CDR3 nucleotides are TGTGCCTGGAGTGGACGCCTTAGGATCCATGAGCAGTTCTTC.

In this sample, this clonotype turned up a few times. The chain has TRBV10-3 and TRBJ2-3, with no clear D. Trimming left V 6 bases short and J 4 bases short, with 20 bases between. Germline V CDR1 and CDR2: ENHRY, SYGVKD. This CDR3 spans 16 amino acids. CDR3 residues: CAISPKHGGHSDTQYF. CDR3 sequence (DNA): TGTGCCATCAGCCCTAAACACGGCGGCCACTCAGATACGCAGTATTTT.

The rearrangement uses TRBV12-3 or TRBV12-4 and TRBJ1-2; D is unclear. V was trimmed by 5 bases and J by 5 bases, leaving 15 bases between them. This CDR3 has 14 amino acids. DNA for the CDR3: TGTGCCAGCAGTCCCTCCCAGACAATTTATGGCTACACCTTC. Encoded protein: CASSPSQTIYGYTF.

The chain employs TRBV30 and TRBJ2-5; a possible D gene is TRBD2 (6 bases). With the DNA end fitting TRBJ2-1 better, the J assignment may be wrong. CDR3 length: 13 residues. CDR1 is GTSNPN and CDR2 is SVGIG in the germline V gene (reference sequence). The DNA for the CDR3 is TGTGCCTGGAGTGTACTTCGGGGGAATGAGCAGTTCTTC. Translating gives CAWSVLRGNEQFF.

This clonotype was observed a handful of times. The chain recombines TRBV25-1 with TRBJ2-2; TRBD1 is a possible D gene (5 bases). Germline V gives CDR1 MGHDK, CDR2 SYGVNS. The CDR3 sequence is 13 residues long. The V end lost 10 bases, the J end lost 2 bases, and 11 bases lay between the germline ends. CDR3 in amino acids: CATGHRNTGELFF. CDR3 in DNA: TGTGCCACCGGACATCGAAACACCGGGGAGCTGTTTTTT.

The CDR3 protein is CSGRPPNTGELFF. CDR3 bases: TGCAGCGGGCGGCCACCGAACACCGGGGAGCTGTTTTTT. This chain links TRBV29-1 with TRBJ2-2, with D uncertain. This CDR3 region has 13 residues. Trimming took 7 bases from V and 0 from J, leaving 9 bases between them. Germline lookup yields CDR1 SQVTM and CDR2 ANQGSEA.

This clonotype was seen a few times. This CDR3 is CASSPGTGKVHEQYF. The CDR3 DNA sequence: TGCGCCAGCAGCCCGGGGACAGGGAAGGTCCACGAGCAGTACTTC. This chain uses TRBV5-1 with TRBJ2-7, with 9 nucleotides matching TRBD1. The V gene end was trimmed by 4 bases and the J gene end by 5 bases; junction bases not matched to a gene: 10. This CDR3 has 15 residues. CDR1 is SGHRS, CDR2 YFSETQ, per germline.

The chain has TRBV3-1 and TRBJ2-3, with 9 nucleotides matching TRBD2. The germline V gene encodes CDR1 LGHDT and CDR2 YNNKEL (reference sequence). V gave up 1 base and J gave up 2 bases; unmatched junction bases: 7. The CDR3 has 17 amino acids. CDR3 in DNA: TGTGCCAGCAGCCAAGTAAGGCTAGCGGGGATCACAGATACGCAGTATTTT. It yields the protein CASSQVRLAGITDTQYF.

This chain links TRBV7-9 with TRBJ2-3; D gene unclear. This CDR3 comprises 14 residues. The V gene lost 5 bases and the J gene lost 2 bases, with 11 bases spanning the gap. CDR1 and CDR2 from the germline V gene are SEHNR and FQNEAQ (reference sequence). CDR3 in amino acids: CASSHQATTDTQYF. In nucleotides, the CDR3 is TGTGCCAGCAGCCACCAGGCTACCACAGATACGCAGTATTTT.

This clonotype came up a few times. This chain connects TRBV20-1 to TRBJ2-1; TRBD2 matches at 9 bases. Near its end, the DNA agrees better with TRBJ2-7, so the J call may be wrong. CDR3 length: 16 amino acids. Germline loops: CDR1 DFQATT, CDR2 SNEGSKA (reference sequence). CDR3 in DNA: TGCAGTGCTAGCACAGGACTAGCGCGCAAAGCCTACGAGCAGTACTTC. Translating it yields CSASTGLARKAYEQYF.

The chain has TRBV20-1 and TRBJ2-4; 7 bases line up with TRBD2. This CDR3 is 13 amino acids long. The ends lost 2 bases at V and 6 bases at J; junction bases unmatched: 4. Germline lookup yields CDR1 DFQATT and CDR2 SNEGSKA (reference sequence). CDR3 residues: CSARSWEGNIQYF. The CDR3 DNA sequence: TGCAGTGCTAGATCTTGGGAGGGAAACATTCAGTACTTC.

The chain is built from TRBV29-1 and TRBJ2-2; possible D gene TRBD1, 6 bases. Trimming stripped 7 bases from V and 0 bases from J, with 12 bases between. CDR3 length equals 14 residues. Per the germline V gene, CDR1 is SQVTM and CDR2 is ANQGSEA. The DNA for the CDR3 is TGCAGCGCCCTGACAGGAGCGAACACCGGGGAGCTGTTTTTT. The encoded protein is CSALTGANTGELFF.

This clonotype was seen more than once but under ten times. This chain joins TRBV21-1 and TRBJ1-2; the table's D call, TRBD1, has no DNA check behind it. TRBV21-1 is given as a pseudogene. This CDR3 contains 17 residues. CDR3 DNA: TGTGCCAGCAGCAAAGGTCTGCAGGGCAGGGGAGACTATGGCTACACCTTC. This gives the protein CASSKGLQGRGDYGYTF.

A few counts support this clonotype. The V and J genes are TRBV7-9 and TRBJ2-2; maybe TRBD1 (6 bases). Germline assignment: CDR1 SEHNR and CDR2 FQNEAQ (reference sequence). CDR3 length: 14 amino acids. V was clipped by 4 bases and J by 7 bases, with 13 bases between them. CDR3 in DNA: TGTGCCAGCAGCTCCAGGGGATATGGCGGGGAGCTGTTTTTT. It codes for CASSSRGYGGELFF.

The chain couples TRBV5-5 to TRBJ1-5; possibly TRBD1 for D (5 bases). This CDR3 has 14 residues. The ends were cut back, 2 bases at V and 4 bases at J, with 10 bases in the middle. Germline V gene sequence: CDR1 SGHKS, CDR2 YYEKEE (reference sequence). The CDR3 region is CASSFGAANQPQHF. DNA of the CDR3: TGTGCCAGCAGCTTTGGGGCAGCGAATCAGCCCCAGCATTTT.

This clonotype was observed a few times. The V gene is TRBV29-1, the J gene TRBJ2-4; tentative D call: TRBD2 (6 bases). Trimming stripped 7 bases from V and 3 bases from J, with 13 bases between. The CDR3 contains 13 residues. CDR1 is SQVTM and CDR2 is ANQGSEA in the germline V gene. CDR3 sequence reads: CSASGSGKNIQYF. In DNA form, the CDR3 reads TGCAGCGCGTCGGGTAGCGGCAAAAACATTCAGTACTTC.